This entry is about one T cell receptor (beta chain). No antigen is known for it. Trimming cost V 7 bases and J 11 bases; bases outside gene matches: 24. This CDR3 has 17 amino acids. Amplification targeted TCR beta CDR3 regions from RNA transcripts. The TCR CDR3 was amplified in a first-round RT-PCR using the HTBI primer set. TCRdb reprocessed the multiplex PCR reads with MiXCR, giving one entry per CDR3 protein. The sample has about 350,000 distinct CDR3 sequences, around 14% seen once. The data are from a study of T cells in Graves' hyperthyroidism and ophthalmopathy. The study's findings and limits: In validation, the model predicted ophthalmopathy. These predictions came a median about 6.8 months before onset.

Graves' hyperthyroidism showing no ophthalmopathy progression within 18 months was considered stable. Source material: blood. This chain joins TRBV12-3 or TRBV12-4 and TRBJ1-1; TRBD1 matches 8 bases. This receptor was identified in a woman aged 30 to 39 with Graves' hyperthyroidism. The CDR3 DNA sequence: TGTGCCAGCACCGCCGGGCCAGGGGGCGTAGTGGCGGTGTCGGCTTTCTTT. Translating gives CASTAGPGGVVAVSAFF.